This entry concerns a single T cell receptor (beta chain). Its antigen is still unknown. These data are taken from a study of cytotoxic CD8 clonotypes in ibrutinib-treated CLL. Germline assignment: CDR1 MNHEY and CDR2 SVGAGI. V was shortened by 2 bases and J by 7 bases, with 5 bases between the two germline ends. The CDR3 covers 12 residues. TCRdb's copy holds only in-frame clones and misses some; the assay was immunoSEQ multiplex PCR. The table has 130,000 or so clones, approximately 80% seen once. Study outcomes and limitations: Once treatment began, public clonotypes, which were uncommon, contracted or stayed stable.

PBMCs were cryopreserved, and around 1.9 micrograms of genomic DNA from them went into TCR beta libraries. Sequenced material: PBMCs, taken after 12 months of ibrutinib treatment. The clonotype was recovered from a human donor with chronic lymphocytic leukemia. The rearrangement uses TRBV6-5 and TRBJ2-2; no reliable D call. CDR3: CASSYPLGELFF. CDR3 DNA sequence: TGTGCCAGCAGTTACCCCCTCGGGGAGCTGTTTTTT.